A selection of T cell receptor beta chains follows, all from one sample in a study of T cells in Graves' hyperthyroidism and ophthalmopathy. TCRdb reanalysed the multiplex PCR reads using MiXCR and keeps one entry per CDR3 protein. Found here are some 510,000 distinct CDR3 sequences, roughly 20% of them singletons; the top ten hold 26%. The sequenced material came from blood. Receptors originate from a man aged 18-30 years with Graves' hyperthyroidism. Each CDR3 is given with its conserved first and last residue. A D gene is named only where the DNA matches it firmly. Clone size is shown for a subset of rows, as once, few, many or a class of expanded clone.

TRBD1	TRBV30	TRBJ1-1	many	TGTGCCTGGAGTAGGGGACAGGTAGACACTGAAGCTTTCTTT	CAWSRGQVDTEAFF
TRBD1	TRBV6-1	TRBJ2-7	many	TGTGCCAGCAGTGCGCGAGGGACAGGGGCCTACGAGCAGTACTTC	CASSARGTGAYEQYF
TRBD2	TRBV2	TRBJ2-7	many	TGTGCCAGCAGTGAAGCAACGGGACTAGGGTACGAGCAGTACTTC	CASSEATGLGYEQYF
-	TRBV6-4	TRBJ2-7	few	TGTGCCAGCAGTGGACAGAGGAGGGAGCAGTACTTC	CASSGQRREQYF
-	TRBV6-1	TRBJ1-3	many	TGTGCCAGCAGTGAAGGAAGGACCAGGAGGGCTGGAAACACCATATATTTT	CASSEGRTRRAGNTIYF
TRBD2	TRBV29-1	TRBJ2-7	many	TGCAGCGTTTTGTTCCAGCGGGGGAACTACGAGCAGTACTTC	CSVLFQRGNYEQYF
-	TRBV5-1	TRBJ2-2	-	TGCGCCAGCAGCTTTCCGGAATTTAACACCGGGGAGCTGTTTTTT	CASSFPEFNTGELFF
-	TRBV28	TRBJ2-7	-	TGTGCCAGCAGCCGATCGGGGAAGCAGTACTTC	CASSRSGKQYF
-	TRBV27	TRBJ1-2	-	TGTGCCAGCGGGACACGGCTGGGGGGTGGCTACACCTTC	CASGTRLGGGYTF
-	TRBV16	TRBJ1-5	-	TGTGCCAGCAGCCAATTCACAGGAGGCAATCAGCCCCAGCATTTT	CASSQFTGGNQPQHF
-	TRBV11-2	TRBJ2-5	many	TGTGCCAGCAGCTCCCTCGTGGCCAGGAGGCCCCAGTACTTC	CASSSLVARRPQYF
TRBD2	TRBV12-3/TRBV12-4	TRBJ2-7	once	TGTGCCAGCACCACTAGCGGGGGGGCCCGAGACGAGCAGTACTTC	CASTTSGGARDEQYF
-	TRBV4-1	TRBJ2-2	-	TGCGCCAGCAGCCAAGGATGGGCGAGAAACACCGGGGAGCTGTTTTTT	CASSQGWARNTGELFF
-	TRBV6-4	TRBJ2-7	few	TGTGCCAGCAGTGAAGGGGCTGAGGGGAGCTACGAGCAGTACTTC	CASSEGAEGSYEQYF
-	TRBV30	TRBJ2-2	many	TGTGCCTGGAGACCCGACCTCACCGGGGAGCTGTTTTTT	CAWRPDLTGELFF
-	TRBV6-2/TRBV6-3	TRBJ2-7	many	TGTGCCAGCAGTTTGTACAGCTCCTACGAGCAGTACTTC	CASSLYSSYEQYF
TRBD1	TRBV7-8	TRBJ1-1	many	TGTGCCAGCAGCTTAAATTTTTGGGAACAGGGGGTCTTGGGTGAAGCTTTCTTT	CASSLNFWEQGVLGEAFF
-	TRBV2	TRBJ1-5	-	TGTGTCAGCAGTAGGGGGGGAGGCCAGCCCCAGCATTTT	CVSSRGGGQPQHF
TRBD1	TRBV30	TRBJ1-3	many	TGTGCCTGGAGTGTACAGGGGGGTGCTGGAAACACCATATATTTT	CAWSVQGGAGNTIYF
TRBD1	TRBV28	TRBJ2-2	many	TGTGCCAGCAGTTTATCGGCCGACAGGGTCCCCACCGGGGAGCTGTTTTTT	CASSLSADRVPTGELFF
-	TRBV19	TRBJ1-5	few	TGTGCCACTGGACGGGGGCTTCAAACCGATCAGCCCCAGCATTTT	CATGRGLQTDQPQHF
-	TRBV6-1	TRBJ2-5	few	TGTGCCAGCAGTGTCCACAGGACCCCACAAGAGACCCAGTACTTC	CASSVHRTPQETQYF
TRBD1	TRBV6-2/TRBV6-3	TRBJ2-7	many	TGTGCCAGCAGCCCCATGGGACAGGGAGGACACGAGCAGTACTTC	CASSPMGQGGHEQYF
-	TRBV12-3/TRBV12-4	TRBJ1-1	many	TGTGCCAGCAGTCTAGGGCCGGGCCTTGAAGCTTTCTTT	CASSLGPGLEAFF
-	TRBV12-3/TRBV12-4	TRBJ1-1	once	TGTGCCAGCAGTACTAGCCCGGGACCCATGAACACTGAAGCTTTCTTT	CASSTSPGPMNTEAFF
-	TRBV20-1	TRBJ1-2	many	TGCAGTGCCCGGAGTCTTGACTACACCTTC	CSARSLDYTF
TRBD1	TRBV12-3/TRBV12-4	TRBJ2-2	many	TGTGCCAGCAGATCAGGGACAGGCACCGGGGAGCTGTTTTTT	CASRSGTGTGELFF
-	TRBV12-3/TRBV12-4	TRBJ1-2	many	TGTGCCAGCGGGGGGAAGGGCTATGGCTACACCTTC	CASGGKGYGYTF
-	TRBV20-1	TRBJ1-6	-	TGCAGTGCTAGAGATCTTTCAAGGGTGAGCTCCTATAATTCACCCCTCCACTTT	CSARDLSRVSSYNSPLHF
TRBD2	TRBV3-1	TRBJ2-2	few	TGTGCCAGCGGTAGCGGGGGCGGAACCGGGGAGCTGTTTTTT	CASGSGGGTGELFF
-	TRBV27	TRBJ2-7	many	TGTGCCAGCAGTTTATCGGGGGGCAGGGATGCTTACGAGCAGTACTTC	CASSLSGGRDAYEQYF
-	TRBV24-1	TRBJ2-5	many	TGTGCCACCAGTGACTCCAGGGTGGTGGGAGAGACCCAGTACTTC	CATSDSRVVGETQYF
-	TRBV20-1	TRBJ1-3	-	TGCAGTGCTAGCAGAAGGGACTTAGCCATATGTTTT	CSASRRDLAICF
-	TRBV6-2/TRBV6-3	TRBJ1-5	-	TGTGCCAGCAGTCACTCCAGGGATTGGGGATTTTTGCCGTATAGCAATCAGCCCCAGCATTTT	CASSHSRDWGFLPYSNQPQHF
-	TRBV12-3/TRBV12-4	TRBJ2-7	many	TGTGCCAGCAGGAGGACAGCTTACTACGAGCAGTACTTC	CASRRTAYYEQYF
-	TRBV7-9	TRBJ1-1	many	TGTGCCAGCAGCCTCCGGACCCCTGAAGCTTTCTTT	CASSLRTPEAFF
TRBD1	TRBV6-2/TRBV6-3	TRBJ1-1	many	TGTGCCAGCTCTCGGACAGGGGAATCTAGTGAAGCTTTCTTT	CASSRTGESSEAFF
TRBD1	TRBV18	TRBJ1-1	-	TGTGCCAGCTCACCACGGGGACCAGGGACAGGGAACACTGAAGCTTTCTTT	CASSPRGPGTGNTEAFF
-	TRBV12-3/TRBV12-4	TRBJ1-2	many	TGTGCCAGCACCCCTGGGGGCTTGGGACGCTCGTCCAACTATGGCTACACCTTC	CASTPGGLGRSSNYGYTF
TRBD2	TRBV6-1	TRBJ2-7	few	TGTGTCAGCTGTGGGACTAGCGGCTCCTACGAGCAGTACTTC	CVSCGTSGSYEQYF
-	TRBV2	TRBJ1-2	-	TGTGCCAGCAGTCGCGCGAGGGACTATGGCTACACCTTC	CASSRARDYGYTF
-	TRBV2	TRBJ2-7	few	TGTGCCAGCAGGACAAGCCGGAGGAACAGGTTATACGAGCAGTACTTC	CASRTSRRNRLYEQYF
TRBD1	TRBV19	TRBJ1-2	many	TGTGCCAGTTACGGGACAGGGGGCTGGGGCTACACCTTC	CASYGTGGWGYTF
-	TRBV27	TRBJ2-2	-	TGTGCCAGCACTCCCCGACGGGACACCGGGGAGCTGTTTTTT	CASTPRRDTGELFF
-	TRBV7-9	TRBJ1-1	many	TGTGCCAGCAGCTCCGTGTCTACTGAAGCTTTCTTT	CASSSVSTEAFF
-	TRBV5-1	TRBJ2-2	few	TGCGCCAGCAGCTTGCAGGGGTCGGACACCGGGGAGCTGTTTTTT	CASSLQGSDTGELFF
-	TRBV6-5	TRBJ1-1	many	TGTGCCAGCAGTTACTCGGGGGCAGCGAACACTGAAGCTTTCTTT	CASSYSGAANTEAFF
TRBD2	TRBV6-1	TRBJ2-5	-	TGTGCCAGCAAGCCCACCGGGAGGGAGGAGACCCAGTACTTC	CASKPTGREETQYF
TRBD2	TRBV9	TRBJ2-2	many	TGTGCCAGCAGCGCATGGACTAGCGGGGGCACCGGGGAGCTGTTTTTT	CASSAWTSGGTGELFF